These 27 T cell receptor beta chains were sequenced from one sample in a study of T cells in localized non-small cell lung cancer. Only in-frame clones appear in the TCRdb table, and some are missing; sequencing was by immunoSEQ multiplex PCR. The data contain roughly 40,000 clones, around 86% of them singletons. Material: peripheral blood mononuclear cells, obtained before any cancer treatment. The receptors derive from a male donor older than 55 with stage II lung adenocarcinoma.

The chain couples TRBV7-9 to TRBJ2-1; maybe TRBD2 (6 bases). The length of the CDR3 is 13 residues. Trimming cost V 7 bases and J 7 bases, with 14 bases left between them. Germline V lookup: CDR1 SEHNR, CDR2 FQNEAQ (reference sequence). The CDR3 bases are TGTGCCAGCAAGGCGGGATGGGGGAATGAGCAGTTCTTC. This gives the protein CASKAGWGNEQFF.

The rearrangement uses TRBV28 and TRBJ1-3; D unresolved. The CDR3 length is 14 residues. Trimming pared 4 bases from V and 0 bases from J, leaving 7 bases between. Germline-derived CDR1 and CDR2 are MDHEN and SYDVKM. CDR3 in DNA: TGTGCCAGCAGTTCCGGCTCCTCTGGAAACACCATATATTTT. Translation: CASSSGSSGNTIYF.

This clone was observed a single time. This rearrangement joins TRBV6-4 to TRBJ2-2; weak D call: TRBD2 (6 bases). The V end lost 6 bases, the J end lost 4 bases, and 15 bases lay between the germline ends. The CDR3 is made up of 15 amino acids. CDR1 is MRHNA, CDR2 SNTAGT, per germline. In nucleotides, the CDR3 is TGTGCCAGCAGGAGGGCGGGGAGACCCACCGGGGAGCTGTTTTTT. As protein: CASRRAGRPTGELFF.

The chain couples TRBV6-1 to TRBJ2-7; 7 bases are shared with TRBD2. J was trimmed by 6 bases and V by 4 bases; bases with no gene match: 6. The CDR3 has 13 amino acids. CDR1 MNHNS and CDR2 SASEGT come from the germline V gene. As DNA, the CDR3 is TGTGCCAGCAGTGGGGCGGGAGTAGGCGAGCAGTACTTC. Translated, it gives CASSGAGVGEQYF.

The chain carries TRBV9 and TRBJ2-1; D remains ambiguous. The germline V gene has CDR1 SGDLS and CDR2 YYNGEE. The CDR3 covers 16 residues. Trimming shortened V by 3 bases and J by 2 bases, and 15 bases separated the two germline ends. The CDR3 protein is CASSASLGATYNEQFF. CDR3 nucleotide sequence: TGTGCCAGCAGCGCCTCTCTTGGCGCGACCTACAATGAGCAGTTCTTC.

This clone was recorded a few times. The J gene is TRBJ2-7, the V gene TRBV2; D not resolved. V lost 6 bases and J lost 3, with 12 bases in between. Germline CDR1 and CDR2: SNHLY and FYNNEI. The CDR3 runs to 13 residues. The CDR3 DNA reads as TGTGCCAGCAGATTGGACGGCTACTACGAGCAGTACTTC. Translated, it gives CASRLDGYYEQYF.

The gene calls are TRBV5-1 and TRBJ2-3; 7 bases line up with TRBD2. CDR3 length: 16 residues. The germline CDR1 and CDR2 sequences are SGHRS and YFSETQ. The junction had 9 bases not matched to a gene; V was cut back by 3 bases and J by 2 bases. This CDR3 is CASSSGLDPHTDTQYF. CDR3 DNA: TGCGCCAGCAGCTCCGGACTAGACCCACACACAGATACGCAGTATTTT. Together with reference TRBV5-1 and TRBJ2-3, the CDR3 gives the full variable domain: KAGVTQTPRYLIKTRGQQVTLSCSPISGHRSVSWYQQTPGQGLQFLFEYFSETQRNKGNFPGRFSGRQFSNSRSEMNVSTLELGDSALYLCASSSGLDPHTDTQYFGPGTRLTVL.

The CDR3 nucleotides read TGTGCCAGTAGTATAAAACTAGCGGGAACCGGGGAGCTGTTTTTT. It encodes CASSIKLAGTGELFF. The chain combines TRBV19 with TRBJ2-2, with 10 bases fitting TRBD2. V dropped 2 bases and J dropped 5; count of bases not matched to a gene: 2. The length of the CDR3 is 15 residues. The germline gives CDR1 LNHDA, CDR2 SQIVND (reference sequence).

The rearrangement links TRBV2 to TRBJ1-6; 7 nucleotides line up with TRBD1. The CDR3 totals 14 residues. Trimming at V came to 11 bases and at J to 6 bases, leaving 10 bases not matched to a gene. Germline V gives CDR1 SNHLY, CDR2 FYNNEI. This CDR3 reads CAGSQGFFNSPLHF. CDR3 bases: TGTGCCGGGTCACAGGGGTTTTTTAATTCACCCCTCCACTTT. The entire variable domain, with the rest obtained from reference TRBV2 and TRBJ1-6, is as follows: EPEVTQTPSHQVTQMGQEVILRCVPISNHLYFYWYRQILGQKVEFLVSFYNNEISEKSEIFDDQFSVERPDGSNFTLKIRSTKLEDSAMYFCAGSQGFFNSPLHFGNGTRLTVT.

The chain employs TRBV2 and TRBJ1-4; possible D gene TRBD1, 6 bases. Germline V gene lookup returns CDR1 SNHLY and CDR2 FYNNEI. V was trimmed by 2 bases and J by 8 bases, leaving 15 bases between them. CDR3 length equals 15 residues. CDR3 nucleotide sequence: TGTGCCAGCAGTGAAAGGGGGGCTGGGGACGAAAAACTGTTTTTT. Amino acids: CASSERGAGDEKLFF.

V gene TRBV27 combines with J gene TRBJ2-6; D uncertain. Trimming left V 6 bases short and J 0 bases short, with 9 bases between. The CDR3 spans 15 residues. CDR1 and CDR2 from the germline V gene are MNHEY and SMNVEV (reference sequence). In DNA, the CDR3 is TGTGCCAGCAGATGGCGCTTCTCTGGGGCCAACGTCCTGACTTTC. Its protein product is CASRWRFSGANVLTF.

This chain connects TRBV19 to TRBJ2-5; D not certain. CDR1 and CDR2 from the germline V gene are LNHDA and SQIVND (reference sequence). Trimming shortened V by 0 bases and J by 4 bases, and 9 bases separated the two germline ends. The CDR3 totals 14 residues. The CDR3 protein is CASSIDRTGETQYF. In DNA form, the CDR3 reads TGTGCCAGTAGTATAGATCGAACCGGAGAGACCCAGTACTTC.

DNA for the CDR3: TGCGCCAGCAGCCGGGACGGGACAGACTCTGGAAACACCATATATTTT. The encoded protein is CASSRDGTDSGNTIYF. This chain connects TRBV5-1 to TRBJ1-3; 7 bases fit TRBD1. This CDR3 contains 16 residues. Germline trimming cut 4 bases from V and 0 bases from J; bases unmatched to any gene: 7. Germline CDR1 and CDR2: SGHRS and YFSETQ.

The CDR3 nucleotides are TGTGCCAGCAGCCGGAAGGTAGTGCTAGAGTGGTACGAGCAGTACTTC. It is translated as CASSRKVVLEWYEQYF. V and J are TRBV21-1 and TRBJ2-7; TRBD2 is taken as the D call from the table, unchecked against the DNA. TRBV21-1 is assigned pseudogene status. The CDR3 covers 16 residues.

The gene calls are TRBV9 and TRBJ1-1; 12 bases are shared with TRBD1. The germline gives CDR1 SGDLS, CDR2 YYNGEE. V shed 3 bases and J 5 bases; nucleotides not matched to a gene: 5. The CDR3 runs 15 residues. CDR3 in amino acids: CASSEGQGASTEAFF. Written as DNA, the CDR3 is TGTGCCAGCAGCGAGGGACAGGGGGCGAGTACTGAAGCTTTCTTT.

The chain has TRBV20-1 and TRBJ2-3; D is uncertain. The V gene's germline CDR1 is DFQATT and CDR2 SNEGSKA (reference sequence). This CDR3 contains 11 residues. CDR3 region: CVGSSTDTQYF. The CDR3 DNA is TGCGTGGGGTCCTCTACAGATACGCAGTATTTT.

The V gene is TRBV29-1, the J gene TRBJ2-7; D is tentatively TRBD1 or TRBD2 (6 bases each). V lost 4 bases and J 5 bases, leaving 24 bases between the germline ends. CDR1 and CDR2 (germline): SQVTM, ANQGSEA. This CDR3 spans 16 amino acids. DNA of the CDR3: TGCAGCGTTGCGGGGGCTCTTGACAGGCAACGGCACGAGCAGTACTTC. This translates into CSVAGALDRQRHEQYF.

V and J are TRBV30 and TRBJ2-5, with TRBD1 matching over 7 bases. V was clipped by 4 bases and J by 6 bases; unmatched bases: 11. Germline V gene lookup returns CDR1 GTSNPN and CDR2 SVGIG (reference sequence). The CDR3 is 14 amino acids. The CDR3 nucleotides are TGTGCCTGGACCTGGAGCAGGGGGAGTCAGACCCAGTACTTC. Protein sequence: CAWTWSRGSQTQYF.

J is TRBJ2-7 and V is TRBV10-3, with 7 bases fitting TRBD1. V was clipped by 10 bases and J by 5 bases; unmatched bases: 11. Germline CDR1 ENHRY, CDR2 SYGVKD. CDR3 length: 13 amino acids. CDR3 sequence reads: CATKVGQPDEQYF. Here the CDR3 DNA reads TGTGCCACCAAGGTGGGACAGCCTGACGAGCAGTACTTC.

V is TRBV5-1 and J is TRBJ2-7; 9 nucleotides line up with TRBD2. Germline V lookup: CDR1 SGHRS, CDR2 YFSETQ. CDR3 length equals 15 residues. V trimming: 4 bases; J trimming: 3 bases; junction bases outside the gene matches: 8. The CDR3, as DNA: TGCGCCAGCAGCATGAGCGGGAGGAGTGACTACGAGCAGTACTTC. This translates into CASSMSGRSDYEQYF.

This clone was observed a handful of times. The gene calls are TRBV18 and TRBJ2-2; D gene ambiguous. Looked up from germline, CDR1 is KGHSH and CDR2 is LQKENI. V lost 3 bases, J lost 5 bases, and 10 bases lay in between. The CDR3 is 14 amino acids. CDR3 residues: CASSPPSRTGELFF. DNA of the CDR3: TGTGCCAGCTCACCTCCCTCGCGTACCGGGGAGCTGTTTTTT.

The chain couples TRBV6-5 to TRBJ2-1; possibly TRBD1 or TRBD2 for D (6 bases each). Germline loops: CDR1 MNHEY, CDR2 SVGAGI. The length of the CDR3 is 12 residues. The germline V and J ends were trimmed by 5 bases and 9 bases, with 11 bases remaining between them. Here the CDR3 DNA reads TGTGCCAGCAGTAGGGGGGCGGGTGAGCAGTTCTTC. This codes for CASSRGAGEQFF.

This clone was seen a handful of times. The rearrangement joins TRBV6-4 to TRBJ2-2, with a possible D match to TRBD1 (5 bases). In germline, CDR1 is MRHNA, CDR2 SNTAGT. V lost 4 bases to trimming and J lost 5 bases, with 14 bases between them. This CDR3 has 15 residues. The CDR3 region has the DNA TGTGCCAGCAGTGCTACAGGTGGCTGGACCGGGGAGCTGTTTTTT. This sequence encodes CASSATGGWTGELFF.

The V gene is TRBV30, the J gene TRBJ1-3; 8 positions match TRBD1. CDR1 GTSNPN and CDR2 SVGIG come from the germline V gene (reference sequence). Trimming cost V 3 bases and J 2 bases; bases outside gene matches: 6. The CDR3 loop spans 15 amino acids. The CDR3 loop is CAWRRDRFTGNTIYF. CDR3 DNA sequence: TGTGCCTGGAGGAGGGACAGGTTTACTGGAAACACCATATATTTT. Drawing the rest from reference TRBV30 and TRBJ1-3, the complete variable domain is SQTIHQWPATLVQPVGSPLSLECTVEGTSNPNLYWYRQAAGRGLQLLFYSVGIGQISSEVPQNLSASRPQDRQFILSSKKLLLSDSGFYLCAWRRDRFTGNTIYFGEGSWLTVV.

This clone was seen a few times. The chain links TRBV5-1 to TRBJ2-1, with TRBD1 identical over 7 bases. Germline CDR1 reads SGHRS; CDR2 reads YFSETQ. There are 15 residues in the CDR3. V lost 0 bases to trimming and J lost 7 bases; unmatched junction nucleotides: 7. CDR3 DNA sequence: TGCGCCAGCAGCTTGGCCACAGGGGCGAGGAATGAGCAGTTCTTC. Its protein is CASSLATGARNEQFF.

In this sample, this clone turned up once. The DNA for the CDR3 is TGTGCCAGCAGCTCTAATAGCGGGAATACCTTCAGGGAGCAGTTCTTC. Translated: CASSSNSGNTFREQFF. The chain has TRBV7-2 and TRBJ2-1; 8 nucleotides agree with TRBD2. The ends lost 4 bases at V and 10 bases at J; junction bases unmatched: 15. This CDR3 contains 16 residues. Germline V gene sequence: CDR1 SGHTA, CDR2 FQGNSA.

The chain couples TRBV5-8 to TRBJ1-5; D not resolved. V dropped 0 bases and J dropped 0 bases, with 10 bases sitting between them. The CDR3 runs 16 residues. From germline, CDR1 is SGHTS and CDR2 YDEGEE. CDR3 nucleotides: TGTGCCAGCAGCTTGGTTTGGAGCCTTAGCAATCAGCCCCAGCATTTT. This codes for CASSLVWSLSNQPQHF. Using reference TRBV5-8 and TRBJ1-5 for the parts outside the CDR3, the full variable domain is EAGVTQSPTHLIKTRGQQATLRCSPISGHTSVYWYQQALGLGLQFLLWYDEGEERNRGNFPPRFSGRQFPNYSSELNVNALELEDSALYLCASSLVWSLSNQPQHFGDGTRLSIL.